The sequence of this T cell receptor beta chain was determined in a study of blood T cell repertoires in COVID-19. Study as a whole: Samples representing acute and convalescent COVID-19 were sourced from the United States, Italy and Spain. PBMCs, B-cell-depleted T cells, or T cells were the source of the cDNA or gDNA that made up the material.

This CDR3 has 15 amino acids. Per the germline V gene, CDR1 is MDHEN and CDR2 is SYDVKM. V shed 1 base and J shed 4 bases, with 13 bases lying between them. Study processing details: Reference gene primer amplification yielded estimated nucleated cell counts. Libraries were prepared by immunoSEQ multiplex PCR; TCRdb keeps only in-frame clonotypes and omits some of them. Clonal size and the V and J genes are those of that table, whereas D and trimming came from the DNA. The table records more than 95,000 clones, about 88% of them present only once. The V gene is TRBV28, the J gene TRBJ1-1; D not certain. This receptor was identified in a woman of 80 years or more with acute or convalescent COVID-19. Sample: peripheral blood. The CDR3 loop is CASSLFFAGGTEAFF. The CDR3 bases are TGTGCCAGCAGTTTATTTTTTGCGGGTGGCACTGAAGCTTTCTTT.